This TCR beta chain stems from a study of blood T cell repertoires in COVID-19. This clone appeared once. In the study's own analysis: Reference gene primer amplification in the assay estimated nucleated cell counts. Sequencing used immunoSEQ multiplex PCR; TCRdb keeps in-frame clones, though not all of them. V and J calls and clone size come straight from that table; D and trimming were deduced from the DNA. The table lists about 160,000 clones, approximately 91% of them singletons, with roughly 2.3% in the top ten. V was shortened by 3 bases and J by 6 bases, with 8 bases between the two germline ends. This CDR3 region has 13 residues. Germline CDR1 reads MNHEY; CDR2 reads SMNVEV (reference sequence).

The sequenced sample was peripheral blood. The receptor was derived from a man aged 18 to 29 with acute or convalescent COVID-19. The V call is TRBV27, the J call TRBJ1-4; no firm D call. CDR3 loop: CASSFIGDEKLFF. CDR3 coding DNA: TGTGCCAGCAGTTTCATCGGGGATGAAAAACTGTTTTTT.